The 5 T cell receptor beta chains reported below all come from one sample, sequenced in a study of blood T cells in healthy people across ages (dated by TCRdb to the mid-2010s). The library was produced with 5' RACE. The sequencer was an Illumina HiSeq 2500. A second roughly 6 to 11 cycle PCR used a sample-barcoded 5' primer and a J-beta primer mix. The public reads were quality trimmed at Q25 with fastp and then assembled into clones with MiXCR by TCRdb, keeping productive beta chains. CDR3 protein duplicates are merged, each entry listing the most common genes and DNA. The sample table contains hundreds of thousands of distinct CDR3 sequences; only one count was recorded for roughly 50% of them. The top ten clones comprise approximately 40% of the sample. The specimen was blood. The receptors here all came from a man between 60 and 75 years old in good health.

As for this clonotype: A much more abundant neighbour one base away suggests this may be a read error. The V gene is TRBV5-1, the J gene TRBJ2-7, with TRBD1 matching over 10 bases. There are 14 residues in the CDR3. The trim removed 4 bases at V and 7 bases at J, leaving 8 bases unmatched. CDR1 is SGHRS, CDR2 YFSETQ, per germline. This chain's CDR3 is CASSPTGGHNEQYF. DNA of the CDR3: TGCGCCAGCAGCCCGACAGGGGGCCACAATGAGCAGTACTTC. Full variable domain (rest looked up from reference TRBV5-1 and TRBJ2-7): KAGVTQTPRYLIKTRGQQVTLSCSPISGHRSVSWYQQTPGQGLQFLFEYFSETQRNKGNFPGRFSGRQFSNSRSEMNVSTLELGDSALYLCASSPTGGHNEQYFGPGTRLTVT.

This clonotype was detected once. The chain uses TRBV6-5 and TRBJ2-4, with D maybe TRBD2 (5 bases). This CDR3 is 16 amino acids long. Deletions cut 2 bases from V and 0 bases from J, with 11 bases between. The germline gives CDR1 MNHEY, CDR2 SVGAGI. The CDR3 protein is CASSYRESVAKNIQYF. DNA of the CDR3: TGTGCCAGCAGTTACAGGGAGTCTGTAGCCAAAAACATTCAGTACTTC.

CDR3 sequence (DNA): TGCAGTGCCCAGGCCGGGACAGGTAGGATCGAGCAGTACTTC. This sequence encodes CSAQAGTGRIEQYF. The V gene is TRBV20-1, the J gene TRBJ2-4, with TRBD1 matching over 8 bases. With the DNA end fitting TRBJ2-7 better, the J assignment may be wrong. This CDR3 region has 14 residues. Per the germline V gene, CDR1 is DFQATT and CDR2 is SNEGSKA (reference sequence).

CDR3 DNA sequence: TGCGCCAGCAGCTCACCGACAGGGGGTGACGAGCAGTACTTC. It specifies CASSSPTGGDEQYF. The V gene is TRBV5-1, the J gene TRBJ2-7, with 9 bases identical to TRBD1. This CDR3 is 14 amino acids long. J was trimmed by 5 bases and V by 3 bases; bases with no gene match: 6. Germline CDR1 SGHRS, CDR2 YFSETQ.

The chain is built from TRBV2 and TRBJ1-2, with a weak D call TRBD1 (6 bases). Germline CDR1 is SNHLY and CDR2 is FYNNEI. CDR3 length: 15 residues. The V end was cut by 7 bases, the J end by 4 bases, with 19 bases between. CDR3 sequence: CASKIQSGVPYGYTF. In nucleotides, the CDR3 is TGTGCCAGCAAAATTCAGTCAGGGGTGCCCTATGGCTACACCTTC.